The T cell receptor beta chain described here comes from a study of T cell changes during pregnancy in multiple sclerosis. The protocol was immunoSEQ multiplex PCR, while the TCRdb copy is restricted to in-frame clones and leaves out a portion. The repertoire has more than 65,000 clones, 80% to 95% of them found once; the top ten carry over 2%. The CDR3 consists of 13 residues. Germline values: CDR1 SNHLY, CDR2 FYNNEI. The V and J ends lost 5 bases and 0 bases respectively, with 8 bases between them. This chain joins TRBV2 and TRBJ2-7, with D maybe TRBD1 (5 bases). The sequencing here drew on peripheral blood, taken in the first trimester of pregnancy. The source is a female donor with multiple sclerosis, enrolled in a pregnancy study. The CDR3 spells CASSRQTSYEQYF. For the CDR3, the DNA is TGTGCCAGCAGTAGACAGACCTCCTACGAGCAGTACTTC.